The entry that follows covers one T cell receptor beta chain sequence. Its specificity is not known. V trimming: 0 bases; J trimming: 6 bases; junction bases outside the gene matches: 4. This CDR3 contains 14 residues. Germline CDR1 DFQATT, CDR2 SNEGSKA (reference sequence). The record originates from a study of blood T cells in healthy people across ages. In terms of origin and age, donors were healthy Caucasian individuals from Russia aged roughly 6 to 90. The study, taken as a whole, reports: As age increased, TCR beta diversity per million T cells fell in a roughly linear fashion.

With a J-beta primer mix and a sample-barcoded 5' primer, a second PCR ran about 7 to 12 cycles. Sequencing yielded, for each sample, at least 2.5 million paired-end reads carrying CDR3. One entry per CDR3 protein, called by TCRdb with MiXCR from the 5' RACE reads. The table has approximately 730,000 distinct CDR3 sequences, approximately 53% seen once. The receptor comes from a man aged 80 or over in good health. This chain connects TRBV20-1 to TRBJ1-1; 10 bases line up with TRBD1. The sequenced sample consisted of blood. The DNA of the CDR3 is TGCAGTGCTAGAGATGTTGGACAGGGGGCTGAAGCTTTCTTT. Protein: CSARDVGQGAEAFF.